This T cell receptor (beta chain) was profiled in a study of Ad26.COV2.S vaccination and SARS-CoV-2 variants. Treatment described: around 19 received Ad26.COV2.S at low or high dose, single or two shots; 5 received placebo; per-sample allocation not given. Sampling happened 63 days after the first vaccine or placebo injection. Data came from immunoSEQ multiplex PCR; TCRdb stores just in-frame clones and leaves some out. This sample has about 320,000 clones, with around four fifths found just once. Looked up from germline, CDR1 is SEHNR and CDR2 is FQNEAQ (reference sequence). The J segment lost 4 bases and the V segment lost 5 bases, leaving 11 bases of the junction unmatched. The CDR3 spans 16 residues.

Here the sequenced sample was peripheral blood, taken in a trial of Ad26.COV2.S vaccine versus placebo. The chain links TRBV7-9 to TRBJ2-4; 7 nucleotides match TRBD1. This TCR was recovered from a person aged 18-65 years who received the Ad26.COV2.S COVID-19 vaccine or a placebo. The CDR3 sequence: CASSTGLGQPKNIQYF. The CDR3 DNA reads as TGTGCCAGCAGCACGGGGTTGGGACAGCCAAAAAACATTCAGTACTTC.